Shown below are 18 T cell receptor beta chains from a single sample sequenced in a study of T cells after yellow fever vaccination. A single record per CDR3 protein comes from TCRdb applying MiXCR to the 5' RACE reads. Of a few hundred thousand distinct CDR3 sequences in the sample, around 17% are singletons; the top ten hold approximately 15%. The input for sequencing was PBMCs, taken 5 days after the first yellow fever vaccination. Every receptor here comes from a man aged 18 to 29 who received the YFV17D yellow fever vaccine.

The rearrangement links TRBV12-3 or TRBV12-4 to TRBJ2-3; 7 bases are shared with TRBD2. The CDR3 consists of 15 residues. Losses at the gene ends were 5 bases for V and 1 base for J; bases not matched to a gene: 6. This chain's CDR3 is CASSQKRGGTDTQYF. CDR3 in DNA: TGTGCCAGCAGTCAGAAGCGGGGAGGCACAGATACGCAGTATTTT.

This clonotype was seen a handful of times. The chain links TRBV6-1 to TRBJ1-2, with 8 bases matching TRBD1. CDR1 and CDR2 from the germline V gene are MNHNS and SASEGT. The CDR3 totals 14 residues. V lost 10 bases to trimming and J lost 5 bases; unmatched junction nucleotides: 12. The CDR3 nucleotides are TGTGCCACCACCGGACAGGGAGGGCAGTATGGCTACACCTTC. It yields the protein CATTGQGGQYGYTF.

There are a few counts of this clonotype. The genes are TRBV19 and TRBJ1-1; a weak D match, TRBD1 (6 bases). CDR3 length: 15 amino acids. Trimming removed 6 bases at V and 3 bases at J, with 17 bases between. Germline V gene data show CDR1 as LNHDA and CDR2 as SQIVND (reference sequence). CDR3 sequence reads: CASRPWGNRDTEAFF. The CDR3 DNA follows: TGTGCCAGTAGACCCTGGGGAAACAGGGACACTGAAGCTTTCTTT.

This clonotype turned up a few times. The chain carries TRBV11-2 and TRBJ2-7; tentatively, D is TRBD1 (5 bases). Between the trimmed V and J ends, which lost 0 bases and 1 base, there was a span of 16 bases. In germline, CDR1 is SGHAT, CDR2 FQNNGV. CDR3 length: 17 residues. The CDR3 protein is CASSLDRAYPFSYEQYV. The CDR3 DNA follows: TGTGCCAGCAGCTTAGACAGGGCATATCCTTTTTCCTACGAGCAGTACGTC.

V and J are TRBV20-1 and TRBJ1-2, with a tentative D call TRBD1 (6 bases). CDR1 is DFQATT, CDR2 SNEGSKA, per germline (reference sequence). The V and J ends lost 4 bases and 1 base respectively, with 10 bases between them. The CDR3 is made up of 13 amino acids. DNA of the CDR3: TGCAGTGCTATGAGGGGGGGTAACTATGGCTACACCTTC. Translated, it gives CSAMRGGNYGYTF.

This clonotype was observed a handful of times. The CDR3 sequence: CSAHRTGGKTQYF. In DNA form, the CDR3 reads TGCAGTGCTCATCGGACAGGGGGCAAGACCCAGTACTTC. The chain joins TRBV20-1 to TRBJ2-5, with 11 bases matching TRBD1. V gave up 5 bases and J gave up 6 bases; unmatched junction bases: 5. CDR3 length equals 13 residues. Per the germline V gene, CDR1 is DFQATT and CDR2 is SNEGSKA (reference sequence).

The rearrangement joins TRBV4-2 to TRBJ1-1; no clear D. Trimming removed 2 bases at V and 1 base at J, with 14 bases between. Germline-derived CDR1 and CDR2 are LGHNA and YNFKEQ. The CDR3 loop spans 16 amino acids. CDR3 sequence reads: CASSQLDLTANTEAFF. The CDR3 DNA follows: TGTGCCAGCAGCCAATTGGATTTAACTGCGAACACTGAAGCTTTCTTT.

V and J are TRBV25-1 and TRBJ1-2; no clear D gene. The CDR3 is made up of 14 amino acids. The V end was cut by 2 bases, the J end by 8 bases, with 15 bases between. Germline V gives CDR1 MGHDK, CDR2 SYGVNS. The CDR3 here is CASSEDARPRGYTF. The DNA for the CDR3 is TGTGCCAGCAGTGAAGACGCTCGTCCCCGCGGCTACACCTTC.

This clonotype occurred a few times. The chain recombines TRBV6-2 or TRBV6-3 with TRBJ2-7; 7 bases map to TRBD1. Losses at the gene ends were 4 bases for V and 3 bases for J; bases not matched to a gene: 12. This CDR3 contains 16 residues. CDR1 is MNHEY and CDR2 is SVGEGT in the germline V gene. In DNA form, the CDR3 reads TGTGCCAGCAGTTCCCAAGACAGGGTGGCCTTCTACGAGCAGTACGTC. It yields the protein CASSSQDRVAFYEQYV.

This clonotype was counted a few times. The CDR3 DNA follows: TGCGCCAGCAGCCAAGACCGGGGGGGGCGAGATACGCAGTATTTT. Its protein is CASSQDRGGRDTQYF. This chain uses TRBV4-3 with TRBJ2-3; 8 nucleotides agree with TRBD2. The germline gives CDR1 LGHNA, CDR2 YSLEER. This CDR3 is built from 15 residues. The trim removed 0 bases at V and 5 bases at J, leaving 4 bases unmatched.

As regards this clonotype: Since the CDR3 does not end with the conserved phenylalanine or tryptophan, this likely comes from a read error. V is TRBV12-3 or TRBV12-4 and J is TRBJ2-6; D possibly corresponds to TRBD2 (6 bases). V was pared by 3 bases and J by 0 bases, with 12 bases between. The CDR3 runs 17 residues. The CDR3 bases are TGTGCCAGCAGTTTGTGGGAGGAGAGCTCTGGGGCCAACGTCCTGACTCTC. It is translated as CASSLWEESSGANVLTL.

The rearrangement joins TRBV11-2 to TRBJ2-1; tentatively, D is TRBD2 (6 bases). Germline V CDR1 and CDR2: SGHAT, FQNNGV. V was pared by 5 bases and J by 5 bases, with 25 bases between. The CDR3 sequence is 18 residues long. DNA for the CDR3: TGTGCCAGCAGCGCACACCCGGGAGCCGCGTTGACAAACAATGAGCAGTTCTTC. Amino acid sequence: CASSAHPGAALTNNEQFF.

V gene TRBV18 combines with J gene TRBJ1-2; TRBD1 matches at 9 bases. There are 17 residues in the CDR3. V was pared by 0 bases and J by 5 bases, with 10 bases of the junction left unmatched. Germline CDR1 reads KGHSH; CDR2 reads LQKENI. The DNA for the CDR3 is TGTGCCAGCTCACCACCTTTTTCTACGGGACAGGGTTATGGCTACACCTTC. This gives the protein CASSPPFSTGQGYGYTF.

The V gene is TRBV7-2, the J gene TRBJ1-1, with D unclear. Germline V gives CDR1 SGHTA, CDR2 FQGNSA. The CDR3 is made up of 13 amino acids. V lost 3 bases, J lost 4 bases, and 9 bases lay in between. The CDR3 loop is CASSFRSSTEAFF. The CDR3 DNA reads TGTGCCAGCAGCTTCAGGTCGAGCACTGAAGCTTTCTTT.

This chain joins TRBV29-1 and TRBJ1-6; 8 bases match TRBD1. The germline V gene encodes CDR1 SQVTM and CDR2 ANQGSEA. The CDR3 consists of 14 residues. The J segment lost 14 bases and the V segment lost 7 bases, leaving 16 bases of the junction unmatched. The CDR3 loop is CSARTGSLHGSLHF. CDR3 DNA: TGCAGCGCTCGGACAGGGTCCCTACATGGGTCCCTCCACTTT.

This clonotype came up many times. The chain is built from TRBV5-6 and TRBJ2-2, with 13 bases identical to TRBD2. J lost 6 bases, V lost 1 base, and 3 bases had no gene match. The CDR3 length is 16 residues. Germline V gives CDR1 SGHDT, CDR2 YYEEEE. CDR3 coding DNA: TGTGCCAGCAGCTTGCTGGGACTAGCGGGGCCCGGGGAGCTGTTTTTT. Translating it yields CASSLLGLAGPGELFF.

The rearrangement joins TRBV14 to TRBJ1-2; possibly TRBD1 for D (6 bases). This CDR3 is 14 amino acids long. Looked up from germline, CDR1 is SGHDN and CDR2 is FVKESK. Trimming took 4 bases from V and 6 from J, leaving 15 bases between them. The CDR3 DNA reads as TGTGCCAGCAGCCGGAACAGGGTTGAAAATGGCTACACCTTC. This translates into CASSRNRVENGYTF.

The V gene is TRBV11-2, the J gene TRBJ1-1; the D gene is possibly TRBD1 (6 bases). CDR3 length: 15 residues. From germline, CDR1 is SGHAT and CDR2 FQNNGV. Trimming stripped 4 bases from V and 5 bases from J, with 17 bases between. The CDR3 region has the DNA TGTGCCAGCAGCTCTCGACAGGAAGGAACAACTGAAGCTTTCTTT. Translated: CASSSRQEGTTEAFF.